The sequence of this T cell receptor beta chain was determined in a study of spatial heterogeneity in lung cancer. Overall study findings and caveats: Beta chains had approximately 14% coverage of tumor T cells, and alpha chains had approximately 7%. One measure, the expanded intratumoral alpha and beta TCR count, tracked tumor mutation counts.

The time point was: sample taken at primary tumor resection. Patients with untreated early-stage non-small cell lung cancer, numbering some 72, were the donors. V shed 6 bases and J shed 2 bases, with 10 bases lying between them. Looked up from germline, CDR1 is SNHLY and CDR2 is FYNNEI. The CDR3 is 14 residues long. The sample holds many counts of this clonotype. Its cognate antigen is unknown. This beta chain is an off-target read within a library intended for alpha chains, so its frequency means little. TCRdb re-derived calls from the 5' RACE reads in MiXCR, one entry per CDR3 protein. The sample includes 4,000 to 5,000 distinct CDR3 sequences, around 11% seen only once; the top ten take about a quarter.

Sequenced here: lung tumor tissue, sampled at surgery. The rearrangement joins TRBV2 to TRBJ2-2; tentative D call: TRBD1 (5 bases). This receptor was taken from a male donor with early-stage non-small cell lung cancer. The CDR3 DNA follows: TGTGCCAGCAGGGTGACAGCAAACACCGGGGAGCTGTTTTTT. It specifies CASRVTANTGELFF.